A single sample gave rise to the 28 T cell receptor beta chains below, sequenced in a study of blood T cell repertoires in COVID-19. Data came from immunoSEQ multiplex PCR; TCRdb stores just in-frame clones and leaves some out. There are tens of thousands of clones in the sample; 80% to 90% occur only once, and approximately 8.3% lies in the top ten. The sequenced material came from peripheral blood. The receptors were gathered from a human donor with active COVID-19. The donor label of this sample is uncertain.

J is TRBJ2-3 and V is TRBV7-3; TRBD2 agrees at 11 bases. Unmatched junction bases numbered 6, after V lost 2 bases and J lost 2 bases. Germline-derived CDR1 and CDR2 are SGHTA and FQGTGA. The CDR3 runs 17 residues. CDR3 sequence (DNA): TGTGCCAGCAGCTTACCTCTAGCGGGGGGATCCACAGATACGCAGTATTTT. Its protein is CASSLPLAGGSTDTQYF.

In its sample, this clone was seen a few times. The chain links TRBV10-1 to TRBJ2-2; 9 nucleotides match TRBD1. Germline values: CDR1 WNHNN, CDR2 SYGVQD (reference sequence). The ends lost 4 bases at V and 1 base at J; junction bases unmatched: 7. There are 17 residues in the CDR3. Written as DNA, the CDR3 is TGCGCCAGCAGTGGCCTTTTGGGACAGGGGAACACCGGGGAGCTGTTTTTT. As protein: CASSGLLGQGNTGELFF.

The rearrangement links TRBV27 to TRBJ2-3; 11 positions agree with TRBD2. The CDR3 consists of 16 residues. Germline assignment: CDR1 MNHEY and CDR2 SMNVEV (reference sequence). The junction had 8 bases not matched to a gene; V was cut back by 3 bases and J by 6 bases. CDR3 sequence: CASSFLAGGHGDTQYF. In DNA, the CDR3 is TGTGCCAGCAGTTTTCTAGCGGGAGGCCACGGGGATACGCAGTATTTT.

The chain couples TRBV19 to TRBJ1-5; no reliable D call. Germline CDR1 LNHDA, CDR2 SQIVND (reference sequence). CDR3 length: 17 amino acids. Trimming removed 4 bases from V and 5 bases from J, with 21 bases in between. The CDR3 region is CASSTSLRRGGHQPQHF. CDR3 coding DNA: TGTGCCAGTAGTACTTCCCTTCGACGAGGAGGGCATCAGCCCCAGCATTTT.

V and J are TRBV5-4 and TRBJ2-1; a weak D match, TRBD2 (6 bases). Germline-derived CDR1 and CDR2 are SGHNT and YYREEE (reference sequence). V lost 4 bases and J 4 bases, leaving 15 bases between the germline ends. This CDR3 is built from 15 residues. The CDR3, as DNA: TGTGCCAGCAGCCTCCGAGGAGGGCTTTACAATGAGCAGTTCTTC. Residues: CASSLRGGLYNEQFF.

The chain carries TRBV4-3 and TRBJ1-3; D gene unclear. Germline values: CDR1 LGHNA, CDR2 YSLEER. Trimming removed 1 base from V and 2 bases from J, with 6 bases in between. CDR3 size: 14 residues. Here the CDR3 DNA reads TGCGCCAGCAGCCAAGCTGGAGCTGGAAACACCATATATTTT. As protein: CASSQAGAGNTIYF.

V usage is TRBV6-2 or TRBV6-3 and J usage is TRBJ2-1; D possibly corresponds to TRBD2 (7 bases). The CDR3 has 15 amino acids. The germline V and J ends were trimmed by 4 bases and 4 bases, with 14 bases remaining between them. Germline CDR1 and CDR2: MNHEY and SVGEGT. CDR3 protein: CASSWGRGGYNEQFF. CDR3 nucleotide sequence: TGTGCCAGCAGTTGGGGGAGGGGGGGTTACAATGAGCAGTTCTTC.

The V and J genes are TRBV4-2 and TRBJ2-1; 8 positions agree with TRBD2. CDR3 size: 17 residues. From germline, CDR1 is LGHNA and CDR2 YNFKEQ. The V segment lost 0 bases and the J segment 0 bases; nucleotides outside the gene matches: 4. CDR3 amino acids: CASSQDRGGSSYNEQFF. The CDR3 DNA follows: TGTGCCAGCAGCCAAGATCGGGGGGGGAGCTCCTACAATGAGCAGTTCTTC.

The V gene is TRBV27, the J gene TRBJ2-3, with a possible D match to TRBD2 (6 bases). Trimming took off 10 bases at V and 5 bases at J, with 19 bases between the two ends. The length of the CDR3 is 14 residues. Per the germline V gene, CDR1 is MNHEY and CDR2 is SMNVEV (reference sequence). CDR3 amino acids: CATGWRGPGDTQYF. As DNA, the CDR3 is TGTGCCACCGGGTGGCGGGGACCCGGAGATACGCAGTATTTT.

V and J are TRBV3-1 (or the pseudogene TRBV3-2) and TRBJ1-5; D gene uncertain. CDR1 LGHDT and CDR2 YNNKEL come from the germline V gene (reference sequence). Trimming took off 1 base at V and 0 bases at J, with 19 bases between the two ends. This CDR3 is 19 amino acids long. CDR3 nucleotide sequence: TGTGCCAGCAGCCAAGCAATGTTAGCAATACTTTATAGCAATCAGCCCCAGCATTTT. This translates into CASSQAMLAILYSNQPQHF.

This rearrangement joins TRBV19 to TRBJ1-4; D is perhaps TRBD1 (5 bases). Between the trimmed V and J ends, which lost 3 bases and 3 bases, there was a span of 14 bases. Germline-derived CDR1 and CDR2 are LNHDA and SQIVND (reference sequence). The CDR3 spans 16 residues. The chain's CDR3 is CASSIYSGGANEKLFF. The CDR3 DNA is TGTGCCAGTAGTATTTATTCCGGGGGTGCTAATGAAAAACTGTTTTTT.

The V call is TRBV14, the J call TRBJ2-1; TRBD1 aligns across 8 bases. The J segment lost 7 bases and the V segment lost 0 bases, leaving 8 bases of the junction unmatched. CDR1 is SGHDN, CDR2 FVKESK, per germline. CDR3 length: 16 residues. The CDR3 region has the DNA TGTGCCAGCAGCCAAGAATCGAGACAGGGGAAGAATGAGCAGTTCTTC. It encodes CASSQESRQGKNEQFF.

This chain links TRBV5-1 with TRBJ2-2; no reliable D call. The CDR3 is 15 amino acids. V was shortened by 7 bases and J by 3 bases, with 16 bases between the two germline ends. In germline, CDR1 is SGHRS, CDR2 YFSETQ. CDR3 loop: CASLRGGWDTGELFF. The CDR3 DNA reads TGCGCCAGCCTTCGCGGCGGATGGGACACCGGGGAGCTGTTTTTT.

This clone was recorded once. The gene calls are TRBV5-1 and TRBJ2-1; D ambiguous. Germline values: CDR1 SGHRS, CDR2 YFSETQ. Deletions cut 8 bases from V and 5 bases from J, with 8 bases between. CDR3 size: 11 residues. The CDR3 DNA follows: TGCGCCAGTCGGTTGAACAATGAGCAGTTCTTC. This encodes CASRLNNEQFF.

This chain links TRBV4-2 with TRBJ1-5, with D possibly being TRBD1 (5 bases). CDR3 length: 14 residues. V dropped 3 bases and J dropped 7 bases, with 13 bases sitting between them. Looked up from germline, CDR1 is LGHNA and CDR2 is YNFKEQ. The CDR3: CASSQLGQRQPQHF. CDR3 sequence (DNA): TGTGCCAGCAGCCAGCTCGGACAACGGCAGCCCCAGCATTTT.

In the case of this clone: The sample contains more than one DNA sequence encoding this CDR3. The chain couples TRBV6-2 or TRBV6-3 to TRBJ2-5; no reliable D call. The germline V gene encodes CDR1 MNHEY and CDR2 SVGEGT. The CDR3 is 12 residues long. Trimming cost V 3 bases and J 5 bases, with 7 bases left between them. CDR3 sequence (DNA): TGTGCCAGCAGTTATTTGCAGGAGACCCAGTACTTC. This translates into CASSYLQETQYF.

The V and J genes are TRBV4-1 and TRBJ1-2; the match to TRBD1 covers 10 bases. V shed 4 bases, J shed 4 bases, and the junction held 6 bases outside the gene matches. Germline-derived CDR1 and CDR2 are MGHRA and YSYEKL. This CDR3 has 15 amino acids. The DNA for the CDR3 is TGCGCCAGCAGCCTAGGACAGGGGGGGATCTATGGCTACACCTTC. Its translation: CASSLGQGGIYGYTF.

This clone has only one observation. The gene calls are TRBV6-2 or TRBV6-3 and TRBJ1-1, with TRBD1 as a possible D gene (5 bases). Trimming shortened V by 2 bases and J by 1 base, and 8 bases separated the two germline ends. The germline V gene encodes CDR1 MNHEY and CDR2 SVGEGT. The CDR3 runs 14 residues. CDR3 DNA sequence: TGTGCCAGCAGTTACCCGACAGCGAACACTGAAGCTTTCTTT. Translated, it gives CASSYPTANTEAFF.

V is TRBV6-4 and J is TRBJ1-4, with D uncertain. The germline V gene has CDR1 MRHNA and CDR2 SNTAGT. Trimming removed 4 bases at V and 7 bases at J, with 10 bases between. The CDR3 is 13 amino acids. CDR3 DNA sequence: TGTGCCAGCAGTGTCGAGGGCGGTGAAAAACTGTTTTTT. Encoded protein: CASSVEGGEKLFF.

The chain has TRBV5-1 and TRBJ2-5; the D is unclear. V dropped 0 bases and J dropped 7 bases, with 10 bases sitting between them. CDR3 size: 13 residues. The germline V gene encodes CDR1 SGHRS and CDR2 YFSETQ. CDR3 amino acids: CASSLAGTATQYF. The CDR3 nucleotides are TGCGCCAGCAGCTTGGCCGGTACAGCGACCCAGTACTTC.

The genes are TRBV5-1 and TRBJ1-2; 8 bases match TRBD1. The CDR3 runs 15 residues. Germline CDR1 is SGHRS and CDR2 is YFSETQ. Trimming at V came to 3 bases and at J to 5 bases, leaving 9 bases not matched to a gene. The CDR3 DNA reads TGCGCCAGCAGCTCGACAGGGGCAGGGCCTTATGGCTACACCTTC. Translated: CASSSTGAGPYGYTF.

The V call is TRBV11-2, the J call TRBJ2-3; 10 bases fit TRBD2. There are 14 residues in the CDR3. With V trimmed by 6 bases and J by 7 bases, 7 bases remained unmatched. Germline-derived CDR1 and CDR2 are SGHAT and FQNNGV. For the CDR3, the DNA is TGTGCCAGCAGGCCAGCGGGGGGGCCTCATACGCAGTATTTT. Protein product: CASRPAGGPHTQYF.

This clone was seen once. The chain uses TRBV29-1 and TRBJ2-4; D may be TRBD1 (5 bases). Trimming took off 8 bases at V and 0 bases at J, with 8 bases between the two ends. The CDR3 length is 12 residues. Germline V CDR1 and CDR2: SQVTM, ANQGSEA. CDR3 coding DNA: TGCAGCTTTAGGGGAGCCAAAAACATTCAGTACTTC. This sequence encodes CSFRGAKNIQYF. Full variable domain (rest looked up from reference TRBV29-1 and TRBJ2-4): SAVISQKPSRDICQRGTSLTIQCQVDSQVTMMFWYRQQPGQSLTLIATANQGSEATYESGFVIDKFPISRPNLTFSTLTVSNMSPEDSSIYLCSFRGAKNIQYFGAGTRLSVL.

The chain joins TRBV27 to TRBJ2-1; 13 bases line up with TRBD2. Germline CDR1 and CDR2: MNHEY and SMNVEV (reference sequence). The V and J ends lost 4 bases and 2 bases, in that order; junction bases with no gene match: 5. The CDR3 is 17 residues long. CDR3 region: CASSSTSGRAPYNEQFF. The CDR3 bases are TGTGCCAGCAGTTCTACTAGCGGGAGGGCCCCCTACAATGAGCAGTTCTTC.

This chain uses TRBV6-2 or TRBV6-3 with TRBJ2-1, with D possibly TRBD2 on 9 matching bases. CDR3 size: 19 residues. Looked up from germline, CDR1 is MNHEY and CDR2 is SVGEGT. V dropped 5 bases and J dropped 3 bases, with 26 bases sitting between them. CDR3 amino acids: CASSRTGGLAISNYNEQFF. The CDR3 DNA reads TGTGCCAGCAGTCGTACAGGGGGACTAGCCATTTCGAACTACAATGAGCAGTTCTTC.

In DNA, the CDR3 is TGCGCCAGCAGCCTGGACAGCCCAGGCCACCCCAACCAGCACCCCTACGAGCAGTACTTC. This sequence encodes CASSLDSPGHPNQHPYEQYF. This chain uses TRBV10-1 with TRBJ2-7, with D perhaps TRBD1 (6 bases). CDR3 size: 20 residues. Trimming removed 6 bases from V and 2 bases from J, with 32 bases in between. Germline lookup yields CDR1 WNHNN and CDR2 SYGVQD (reference sequence).

This clone was observed a single time. The chain recombines TRBV10-2 with TRBJ1-1; 7 nucleotides line up with TRBD1. CDR3 length: 13 amino acids. Germline lookup yields CDR1 WSHSY and CDR2 SAAADI. Trimming cost V 6 bases and J 6 bases; bases outside gene matches: 7. CDR3 amino acids: CASRPQGQAEAFF. In DNA form, the CDR3 reads TGCGCCAGCAGGCCCCAAGGACAGGCTGAAGCTTTCTTT.

This clone is a singleton in its sample. This chain's CDR3 is CASSLAGGTTEQYF. The CDR3 DNA sequence: TGTGCCAGCTCACTAGCGGGGGGCACTACCGAGCAGTACTTC. The V and J genes are TRBV18 and TRBJ2-7, with 10 nucleotides matching TRBD2. This CDR3 has 14 amino acids. Unmatched junction bases numbered 6, after V lost 4 bases and J lost 6 bases. The V gene's germline CDR1 is KGHSH and CDR2 LQKENI. The full variable domain, with the rest looked up from reference TRBV18 and TRBJ2-7, is NAGVMQNPRHLVRRRGQEARLRCSPMKGHSHVYWYRQLPEEGLKFMVYLQKENIIDESGMPKERFSAEFPKEGPSILRIQQVVRGDSAAYFCASSLAGGTTEQYFGPGTRLTVT.